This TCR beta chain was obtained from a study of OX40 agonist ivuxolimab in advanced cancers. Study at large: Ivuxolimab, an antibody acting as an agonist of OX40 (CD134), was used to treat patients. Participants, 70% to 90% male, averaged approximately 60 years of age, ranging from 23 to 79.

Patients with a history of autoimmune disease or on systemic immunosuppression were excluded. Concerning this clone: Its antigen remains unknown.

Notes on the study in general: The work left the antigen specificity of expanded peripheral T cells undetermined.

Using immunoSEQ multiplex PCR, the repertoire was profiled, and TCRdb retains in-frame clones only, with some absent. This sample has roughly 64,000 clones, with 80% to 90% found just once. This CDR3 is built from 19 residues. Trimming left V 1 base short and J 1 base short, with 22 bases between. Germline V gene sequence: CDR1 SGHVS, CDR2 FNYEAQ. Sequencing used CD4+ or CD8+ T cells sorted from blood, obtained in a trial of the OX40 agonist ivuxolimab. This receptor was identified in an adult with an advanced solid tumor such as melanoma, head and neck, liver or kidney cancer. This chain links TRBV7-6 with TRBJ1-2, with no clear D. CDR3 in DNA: TGTGCCAGCAGCTTAGAGAGCGCGACGGGAGCAAACCATAACTATGGCTACACCTTC. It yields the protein CASSLESATGANHNYGYTF.